This T cell receptor (beta chain) was identified in a study of T cell repertoires in cytomegalovirus infection. Study in general: Both a matching HLA type and CMV infection were indicated by public TCR beta signatures.

One entry per CDR3 protein, called by TCRdb with MiXCR from the reads. The profile shows around 900,000 distinct CDR3 sequences, around 32% of them singletons. For this clonotype: What it binds is not known.

Study results and caveats: There were HLA-C-restricted CMV-specific TCR beta clonotypes dominating the ex vivo response. CMV carriers having the relevant HLA were flagged by cumulative public TCR beta family frequency.

This TCR derives from a human donor in good health (CMV status not recorded). Some clones in this sample may be carry-over from other donors' samples. The specimen comprised cultured CD8+ T cells from PBMCs, sampled from culture after CMV antigen stimulation.

The chain's CDR3 is CASSEARGVGTGELFF. DNA of the CDR3: TGTGCCAGCAGTGAAGCGCGGGGGGTGGGTACCGGGGAGCTGTTTTTT. The chain joins TRBV2 to TRBJ2-2; 8 bases fit TRBD2. CDR1 SNHLY and CDR2 FYNNEI come from the germline V gene. The ends lost 0 bases at V and 5 bases at J; junction bases unmatched: 5. The CDR3 loop spans 16 amino acids.